This TCR beta chain is from a study of CD8+ T cells in alopecia areata. Regarding the study as a whole: With tofacitinib ongoing, many expanded lesional clones persisted in both scalp and blood. Relative to normal scalp, lesional scalp, especially alopecia totalis/universalis, showed higher clonality.

The CDR3 is made up of 14 amino acids. Germline V CDR1 and CDR2: GTSNPN, SVGIG (reference sequence). The trim removed 3 bases at V and 5 bases at J, leaving 9 bases unmatched. Of note for this clone: Its antigen remains unknown.

Reverse transcription of extracted RNA yielded cDNA, which provided the sequencing template. Here immunoSEQ multiplex PCR was the method, and the copy in TCRdb shows in-frame clones only, minus some. The table has more than 90,000 clones, about 54% seen once. The treatment here: oral pan-JAK inhibitor, 5-10 mg twice daily. This chain connects TRBV30 to TRBJ2-7; 8 bases are shared with TRBD1. This receptor was obtained from a human donor with alopecia areata. The specimen comprised CD8+ T cells sorted from blood, sampled at week 4, from a patient treated with tofacitinib. DNA for the CDR3: TGTGCCTGGAGCCTCGGGACAGGAGGGGACGAGCAGTACTTC. It specifies CAWSLGTGGDEQYF.